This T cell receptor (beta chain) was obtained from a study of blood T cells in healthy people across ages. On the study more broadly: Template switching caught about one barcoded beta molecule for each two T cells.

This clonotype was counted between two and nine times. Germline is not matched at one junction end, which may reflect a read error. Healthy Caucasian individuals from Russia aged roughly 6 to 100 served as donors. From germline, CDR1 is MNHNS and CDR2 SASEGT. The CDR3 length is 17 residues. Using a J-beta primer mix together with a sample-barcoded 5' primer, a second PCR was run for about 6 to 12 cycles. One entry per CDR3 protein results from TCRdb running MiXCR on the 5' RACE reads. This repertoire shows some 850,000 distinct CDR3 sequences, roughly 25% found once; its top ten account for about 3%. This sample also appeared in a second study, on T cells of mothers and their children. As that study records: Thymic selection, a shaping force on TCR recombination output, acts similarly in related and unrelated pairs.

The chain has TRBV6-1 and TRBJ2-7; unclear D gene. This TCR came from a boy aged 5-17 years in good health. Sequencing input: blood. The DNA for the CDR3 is TGTGCCAGCAGCCTCCTTAGAGGTGGGGATCCCTCCTCCGAGCAGTACTTC. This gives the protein CASSLLRGGDPSSEQYF.